The present T cell receptor (beta chain) was sequenced within a study of cytomegalovirus exposure and HLA in healthy donors. Findings of the study overall: Several of the most significant clusters appeared, in a later analysis, to be linked to common viral pathogens.

The CDR3 spans 16 residues. V lost 5 bases and J lost 7; bases outside the gene matches: 17. Germline V lookup: CDR1 SGHAT, CDR2 FQNNGV. The PCR was carried out with 60 Vbeta primers and 13 Jbeta primers. The data were produced by immunoSEQ multiplex PCR, yet TCRdb's version contains in-frame clones alone and is incomplete. The profile shows some 210,000 clones, around 73% of them singletons. Note on this clone: The antigen is undetermined.

This TCR came from a woman in her 30s in good health and CMV-seropositive. This chain joins TRBV11-2 and TRBJ2-7, with 7 bases that match TRBD2. What was sequenced was PBMCs. CDR3 protein: CASSTLLGGDWGEQYF. CDR3 coding DNA: TGTGCCAGCAGCACCCTTCTTGGGGGGGACTGGGGGGAGCAGTACTTC.